A few counts support the clone carrying this TCR beta chain. Antigen: not known. The data derive from a study of CD8 T cells in ankylosing spondylitis. Germline V gives CDR1 SGHTA, CDR2 FQGTGA. Trimming stripped 4 bases from V and 7 bases from J, with 17 bases between. The CDR3 totals 15 residues. Quantitative 5'-RACE with molecular barcodes was used to make the TCR beta libraries. TCRdb redid the calling of the 5' RACE reads with MiXCR, one entry per CDR3 protein. The sample shows about 220,000 distinct CDR3 sequences, about 10% of them seen only once. Study outcomes and limitations: Among TCR beta sequences, a motif of eight highly homologous variants appeared characteristic of ankylosing spondylitis blood.

This receptor was identified in a male donor with ankylosing spondylitis or in good health (not recorded which). This chain connects TRBV7-3 to TRBJ2-1, with D possibly called TRBD1 or TRBD2 (7 bases each). The sequenced sample was blood, either unsorted or a sorted T cell fraction (not recorded which). CDR3 in amino acids: CASSSQGGGQNEQFF. The CDR3 nucleotides read TGTGCCAGCAGCTCTCAGGGAGGGGGCCAGAATGAGCAGTTCTTC. Full variable domain (missing parts from reference TRBV7-3 and TRBJ2-1): GAGVSQTPSNKVTEKGKYVELRCDPISGHTALYWYRQSLGQGPEFLIYFQGTGAADDSGLPNDRFFAVRPEGSVSTLKIQRTERGDSAVYLCASSSQGGGQNEQFFGPGTRLTVL.